These 27 T cell receptor beta chains came from one sample sequenced in a study of persistence of HIV-infected CD4 T cells. These receptors lack a known antigen. The stimulus was lysate of CMV-infected fibroblasts, roughly 9.2 ug/mL. Sorted nonresponding memory CD4+ T cells were CD40L-negative, CD69-negative, CD45RO-high. The immunoSEQ assay was version 4, run in survey mode. Profiled with immunoSEQ multiplex PCR; TCRdb holds only in-frame clones, not every one. The sample records about 40,000 clones, less than 90% being singletons. Sequenced material: CD4+ T cells sorted from PBMCs after roughly 18-hour stimulation, taken from a patient who received antiretroviral therapy. Receptors originate from an adult man with HIV who was CMV-seropositive.

This chain links TRBV3-1 (or the pseudogene TRBV3-2) with TRBJ2-1, with D maybe TRBD1 (6 bases). Per germline, CDR1 LGHDT and CDR2 YNNKEL (reference sequence). The CDR3 extends over 16 amino acids. Deletions cut 4 bases from V and 1 base from J, with 14 bases between. The CDR3 spells CASSPLAGASYNEQFF. CDR3 in DNA: TGTGCCAGCAGCCCTTTGGCAGGGGCGTCCTACAATGAGCAGTTCTTC.

V gene TRBV25-1 combines with J gene TRBJ1-6, with D unclear. The germline gives CDR1 MGHDK, CDR2 SYGVNS. Between the trimmed V and J ends, which lost 2 bases and 11 bases, there was a span of 10 bases. This CDR3 has 13 amino acids. This chain's CDR3 is CASSEKRETPLHF. The CDR3 DNA reads as TGTGCCAGCAGTGAAAAAAGGGAAACACCCCTCCACTTT.

The chain combines TRBV7-2 with TRBJ2-2; no firm D call. V shed 1 base and J shed 1 base, with 1 base lying between them. Germline lookup yields CDR1 SGHTA and CDR2 FQGNSA. The CDR3 covers 13 residues. The CDR3 spells CASSLGNTGELFF. DNA of the CDR3: TGTGCCAGCAGCTTAGGGAACACCGGGGAGCTGTTTTTT.

The V gene is TRBV2, the J gene TRBJ2-7; D call uncertain. CDR1 and CDR2 (germline): SNHLY, FYNNEI. The length of the CDR3 is 11 residues. Trimming shortened V by 0 bases and J by 5 bases, and 2 bases separated the two germline ends. In DNA form, the CDR3 reads TGTGCCAGCAGTGAAGCGGACGAGCAGTACTTC. This encodes CASSEADEQYF.

The V gene is TRBV7-9, the J gene TRBJ2-7; 11 positions match TRBD1. Germline lookup yields CDR1 SEHNR and CDR2 FQNEAQ (reference sequence). With 2 bases clipped from V and 4 bases from J, the junction kept 4 bases outside the gene matches. CDR3 length equals 15 residues. The CDR3 DNA is TGTGCCAGCAGCTTAACAGGACAGGGGGCTTACGAGCAGTACTTC. As protein: CASSLTGQGAYEQYF.

This clone came up a few times. The V call is TRBV6-2 or TRBV6-3, the J call TRBJ1-1, with D perhaps matching TRBD1 (5 bases). The length of the CDR3 is 13 residues. CDR1 is MNHEY, CDR2 SVGEGT, per germline. The ends were cut back, 5 bases at V and 4 bases at J, with 11 bases in the middle. CDR3: CASSNSGGTEAFF. The CDR3 DNA sequence: TGTGCCAGCAGTAATAGCGGGGGCACTGAAGCTTTCTTT.

The chain has TRBV2 and TRBJ2-7; D perhaps matches TRBD1 (6 bases). The CDR3 length is 14 residues. V dropped 5 bases and J dropped 5 bases, with 16 bases sitting between them. In germline, CDR1 is SNHLY, CDR2 FYNNEI. CDR3 sequence reads: CASSYSTGLNEQYF. The CDR3 DNA sequence: TGTGCCAGCAGTTATTCCACAGGGTTGAACGAGCAGTACTTC.

The V call is TRBV6-5, the J call TRBJ1-6; D unclear. Germline V CDR1 and CDR2: MNHEY, SVGAGI. The CDR3 length is 14 residues. V was cut by 2 bases and J by 9 bases, with 11 bases left in between. CDR3 in DNA: TGTGCCAGCAGTTACGGCGAAACGGCTTCACCCCTCCACTTT. It codes for CASSYGETASPLHF.

This rearrangement joins TRBV19 to TRBJ1-1; D is perhaps TRBD1 (5 bases). The V end was cut by 0 bases, the J end by 0 bases, with 8 bases between. Germline CDR1 reads LNHDA; CDR2 reads SQIVND (reference sequence). There are 15 residues in the CDR3. The CDR3 sequence: CASSIEGVMNTEAFF. For the CDR3, the DNA is TGTGCCAGTAGTATAGAGGGGGTAATGAACACTGAAGCTTTCTTT.

This rearrangement joins TRBV6-5 to TRBJ1-2; weak D call: TRBD1 (6 bases). V lost 6 bases and J 6 bases, leaving 17 bases between the germline ends. This CDR3 has 14 amino acids. Germline V lookup: CDR1 MNHEY, CDR2 SVGAGI. CDR3 residues: CASSLQGRGDGYTF. The CDR3 DNA follows: TGTGCCAGCAGCCTCCAGGGGCGGGGGGATGGCTACACCTTC.

This clone has just one count. The gene calls are TRBV7-7 and TRBJ2-2; D is perhaps TRBD1 (5 bases). The V gene lost 4 bases and the J gene lost 0 bases, with 12 bases spanning the gap. Germline CDR1 reads SSHAT; CDR2 reads FNYEAQ (reference sequence). There are 16 residues in the CDR3. As DNA, the CDR3 is TGTGCCAGCAGCTCAGGGTCCTCCGCGAACACCGGGGAGCTGTTTTTT. As protein: CASSSGSSANTGELFF.

The chain uses TRBV5-1 and TRBJ2-7; a possible D gene is TRBD2 (5 bases). Germline V gives CDR1 SGHRS, CDR2 YFSETQ. The CDR3 has 14 residues. V lost 0 bases and J 4 bases, leaving 11 bases between the germline ends. CDR3 loop: CASSLDRDLYEQYF. DNA for the CDR3: TGCGCCAGCAGCTTGGACCGGGATCTTTACGAGCAGTACTTC.

This chain uses TRBV28 with TRBJ1-2, with TRBD1 matching over 7 bases. Germline V lookup: CDR1 MDHEN, CDR2 SYDVKM. CDR3 size: 15 residues. The V segment lost 5 bases and the J segment 8 bases; nucleotides outside the gene matches: 14. CDR3 sequence (DNA): TGTGCCAGCAGTGTATCGGCAGGGGGTATAAGGGGCTACACCTTC. Its protein is CASSVSAGGIRGYTF.

There are a few counts of this clone. The CDR3 reads CASSPPGQINQPQHF. DNA of the CDR3: TGTGCCAGCAGTCCCCCGGGACAGATTAATCAGCCCCAGCATTTT. The chain recombines TRBV28 with TRBJ1-5, with TRBD1 matching over 7 bases. The CDR3 loop spans 15 amino acids. Trimming at V came to 5 bases and at J to 4 bases, leaving 8 bases not matched to a gene. Germline V gives CDR1 MDHEN, CDR2 SYDVKM. The whole variable domain, filled in from reference TRBV28 and TRBJ1-5, reads DVKVTQSSRYLVKRTGEKVFLECVQDMDHENMFWYRQDPGLGLRLIYFSYDVKMKEKGDIPEGYSVSREKKERFSLILESASTNQTSMYLCASSPPGQINQPQHFGDGTRLSIL.

CDR3 loop: CASSLAGRHEKLFF. Written as DNA, the CDR3 is TGTGCCAGCAGTTTAGCAGGGAGACATGAAAAACTGTTTTTT. This chain connects TRBV27 to TRBJ1-4; possibly TRBD1 for D (5 bases). V shed 2 bases and J shed 6 bases, with 10 bases lying between them. CDR1 MNHEY and CDR2 SMNVEV come from the germline V gene (reference sequence). The CDR3 runs 14 residues.

The J gene is TRBJ1-5, the V gene TRBV4-1; D gene unclear. Trimming pared 1 base from V and 6 bases from J, leaving 7 bases between. CDR1 and CDR2 from the germline V gene are MGHRA and YSYEKL. This CDR3 is 13 amino acids long. CDR3 coding DNA: TGCGCCAGCAGCCAAGTTAGAGGTCAGCCCCAGCATTTT. Its translation: CASSQVRGQPQHF.

This chain joins TRBV6-5 and TRBJ2-1; no clear D. V lost 8 bases and J 5 bases, leaving 7 bases between the germline ends. CDR3 size: 11 residues. The germline CDR1 and CDR2 sequences are MNHEY and SVGAGI. The CDR3 nucleotides are TGTGCCAGCCAATCCAACAATGAGCAGTTCTTC. It yields the protein CASQSNNEQFF.

The chain joins TRBV2 to TRBJ1-2; the match to TRBD1 covers 8 bases. Germline trimming cut 6 bases from V and 2 bases from J; bases unmatched to any gene: 5. The CDR3 covers 14 residues. The germline gives CDR1 SNHLY, CDR2 FYNNEI. The CDR3 here is CASSLQGVNYGYTF. The DNA for the CDR3 is TGTGCCAGCAGCTTACAGGGGGTGAACTATGGCTACACCTTC. Combining the CDR3 with reference TRBV2 and TRBJ1-2 gives the whole variable domain EPEVTQTPSHQVTQMGQEVILRCVPISNHLYFYWYRQILGQKVEFLVSFYNNEISEKSEIFDDQFSVERPDGSNFTLKIRSTKLEDSAMYFCASSLQGVNYGYTFGSGTRLTVV.

The rearrangement joins TRBV19 to TRBJ2-4, with D possibly matching TRBD2 (7 bases). The CDR3 extends over 18 amino acids. Germline values: CDR1 LNHDA, CDR2 SQIVND (reference sequence). With 3 bases removed from V and 2 bases from J, the gap between germline ends came to 20 bases. The CDR3 DNA follows: TGTGCCAGTAGTATTTTCCCCTTAGGGGGGGTCCCCAAAAACATTCAGTACTTC. Translation: CASSIFPLGGVPKNIQYF.

The chain links TRBV5-8 to TRBJ2-1, with TRBD1 matching 7 bases. J was trimmed by 4 bases and V by 4 bases; bases with no gene match: 11. Germline V gives CDR1 SGHTS, CDR2 YDEGEE. The CDR3 covers 16 residues. The CDR3 nucleotides read TGTGCCAGCAGCCGGTTCGAAGGGGGCTATTACAATGAGCAGTTCTTC. This codes for CASSRFEGGYYNEQFF.

V gene TRBV2 combines with J gene TRBJ1-2, with TRBD1 matching over 7 bases. CDR3 size: 15 residues. The V gene's germline CDR1 is SNHLY and CDR2 FYNNEI. Losses at the gene ends were 5 bases for V and 2 bases for J; bases not matched to a gene: 8. The CDR3 loop is CASSPLGTENYGYTF. CDR3 coding DNA: TGTGCCAGCAGTCCCCTCGGGACAGAAAACTATGGCTACACCTTC. The entire variable domain, with the rest obtained from reference TRBV2 and TRBJ1-2, is as follows: EPEVTQTPSHQVTQMGQEVILRCVPISNHLYFYWYRQILGQKVEFLVSFYNNEISEKSEIFDDQFSVERPDGSNFTLKIRSTKLEDSAMYFCASSPLGTENYGYTFGSGTRLTVV.

V and J are TRBV24-1 and TRBJ2-1; 12 nucleotides line up with TRBD2. Trimming cost V 7 bases and J 6 bases; bases outside gene matches: 3. Germline CDR1 reads KGHDR; CDR2 reads SFDVKD. The CDR3 runs 14 residues. CDR3 DNA: TGTGCCACCAGCTGGACTAGCGGGGCCAATGAGCAGTTCTTC. Protein product: CATSWTSGANEQFF.

This clone was counted only a few times. The chain recombines TRBV4-1 with TRBJ2-7; TRBD2 might be the D (5 bases). V lost 3 bases and J lost 1, with 10 bases in between. Per the germline V gene, CDR1 is MGHRA and CDR2 is YSYEKL. This CDR3 has 14 amino acids. The DNA of the CDR3 is TGCGCCAGCAGCCATCCTGGGAGTTCCTACGAGCAGTACTTC. Translated, it gives CASSHPGSSYEQYF.

The gene calls are TRBV9 and TRBJ2-7; 9 positions agree with TRBD1. The CDR3 is made up of 13 amino acids. The V segment lost 2 bases and the J segment 7 bases; nucleotides outside the gene matches: 4. Germline V gene data show CDR1 as SGDLS and CDR2 as YYNGEE. Written as DNA, the CDR3 is TGTGCCAGCAGCGTCGTGACAGGGGGAGAGCAGTACTTC. Translation gives CASSVVTGGEQYF.

This chain joins TRBV6-5 and TRBJ1-3; unclear D gene. Germline V gene lookup returns CDR1 MNHEY and CDR2 SVGAGI. The germline V and J ends were trimmed by 5 bases and 0 bases, with 5 bases remaining between them. The CDR3 sequence is 13 residues long. This chain's CDR3 is CASSRDSGNTIYF. CDR3 DNA: TGTGCCAGCAGTCGGGACTCTGGAAACACCATATATTTT.

This clone was picked up a small number of times. V gene TRBV19 combines with J gene TRBJ2-1; 7 nucleotides line up with TRBD2. With V trimmed by 3 bases and J by 2 bases, 13 bases remained unmatched. The CDR3 spans 18 residues. Germline CDR1 and CDR2: LNHDA and SQIVND (reference sequence). The CDR3: CASSMFPRGAGAYNEQFF. The CDR3 nucleotides are TGTGCCAGTAGTATGTTCCCTCGTGGGGCGGGGGCCTACAATGAGCAGTTCTTC.

This sequence joins TRBV19 and TRBJ1-4, with D tentatively TRBD1 (5 bases). V dropped 8 bases and J dropped 10 bases, with 17 bases sitting between them. The germline V gene has CDR1 LNHDA and CDR2 SQIVND (reference sequence). This CDR3 region has 13 residues. CDR3 in amino acids: CASAGTSGRKLFF. Written as DNA, the CDR3 is TGTGCCAGTGCCGGGACCTCGGGGCGAAAACTGTTTTTT. The whole variable domain, remainder taken from reference TRBV19 and TRBJ1-4, is DGGITQSPKYLFRKEGQNVTLSCEQNLNHDAMYWYRQDPGQGLRLIYYSQIVNDFQKGDIAEGYSVSREKKESFPLTVTSAQKNPTAFYLCASAGTSGRKLFFGSGTQLSVL.